These 19 T cell receptor beta chains share one sample of origin, sequenced in a study of T cell repertoires in cytomegalovirus infection. One entry per CDR3 protein, called by TCRdb with MiXCR from the reads. The sample yields about 310,000 distinct CDR3 sequences, 17% seen once. The sample consisted of PBMCs. All receptors come from a human donor in good health (CMV status not recorded). Some clones in this sample may be carry-over from other donors' samples.

In its sample, this clonotype was seen many times. This sequence joins TRBV20-1 and TRBJ1-6; D gene uncertain. Germline lookup yields CDR1 DFQATT and CDR2 SNEGSKA (reference sequence). The CDR3 length is 14 residues. Trimming stripped 5 bases from V and 0 bases from J, with 8 bases between. CDR3 bases: TGCAGTGCTCCGGGGAGCTCCTATAATTCACCCCTCCACTTT. It translates to CSAPGSSYNSPLHF.

Concerning this clonotype itself: A much larger clone differs by one base, so this may be a read error. The chain combines TRBV7-8 with TRBJ1-2; D might be TRBD1 (5 bases). Germline CDR1 reads SGHVS; CDR2 reads FQNEAQ. This CDR3 comprises 14 residues. This CDR3 is CASSLGDPIYSYTF. CDR3 nucleotide sequence: TGTGCCAGCAGCTTAGGGGACCCTATCTATAGCTACACCTTC.

This clonotype was detected a few times. The chain joins TRBV6-6 to TRBJ1-6; D is unclear. The germline V gene encodes CDR1 MNHNY and CDR2 SVGAGI (reference sequence). Trimming shortened V by 2 bases and J by 11 bases, and 22 bases separated the two germline ends. The CDR3 has 17 residues. The CDR3 region has the DNA TGTGCCAGCAGTTACCAAACCGGGCCGAGGCTTGTGCCACCCCTCCACTTT. This translates into CASSYQTGPRLVPPLHF.

CDR3 protein: CSAGTPNTGELFF. The CDR3 DNA sequence: TGCAGCGCCGGGACACCAAACACCGGGGAGCTGTTTTTT. V gene TRBV29-1 combines with J gene TRBJ2-2, with a tentative D call TRBD1 (6 bases). In germline, CDR1 is SQVTM, CDR2 ANQGSEA. CDR3 length: 13 residues. With 7 bases removed from V and 2 bases from J, the gap between germline ends came to 11 bases.

The rearrangement links TRBV25-1 to TRBJ2-1; TRBD2 aligns across 8 bases. Germline trimming cut 8 bases from V and 0 bases from J; bases unmatched to any gene: 3. Germline V lookup: CDR1 MGHDK, CDR2 SYGVNS. This CDR3 contains 14 residues. CDR3 nucleotide sequence: TGTGCCAGCCCCCGGGGGGGCTCCTACAATGAGCAGTTCTTC. This encodes CASPRGGSYNEQFF.

Ten or more counts support this clonotype. V gene TRBV7-2 combines with J gene TRBJ2-7, with D uncertain. CDR1 and CDR2 from the germline V gene are SGHTA and FQGNSA. The length of the CDR3 is 14 residues. V lost 5 bases and J 3 bases, leaving 14 bases between the germline ends. The CDR3 DNA is TGTGCCAGCAGCCGAAGCCCGGGCGGCTACGAGCAGTACTTC. Translated: CASSRSPGGYEQYF.

This clonotype was counted ten times or more. This chain uses TRBV7-6 with TRBJ1-1; D not certain. The germline gives CDR1 SGHVS, CDR2 FNYEAQ. V was clipped by 0 bases and J by 0 bases, with 5 bases between them. The CDR3 consists of 14 residues. The CDR3 DNA reads as TGTGCCAGCAGCTTAGCACAGCTGAACACTGAAGCTTTCTTT. Protein: CASSLAQLNTEAFF. The whole variable domain, filled in from reference TRBV7-6 and TRBJ1-1, reads GAGVSQSPRYKVTKRGQDVALRCDPISGHVSLYWYRQALGQGPEFLTYFNYEAQQDKSGLPNDRFSAERPEGSISTLTIQRTEQRDSAMYRCASSLAQLNTEAFFGQGTRLTVV.

This clonotype came up a few times. The chain joins TRBV12-3 or TRBV12-4 to TRBJ1-1; the D gene is possibly TRBD1 (6 bases). This CDR3 comprises 13 residues. The V and J ends lost 6 bases and 10 bases respectively, with 18 bases between them. This CDR3 reads CASRVQGLGGAFF. CDR3 in DNA: TGTGCCAGCAGGGTACAGGGTTTGGGTGGAGCTTTCTTT.

This clonotype was seen many times. This chain connects TRBV12-3 or TRBV12-4 to TRBJ2-5, with TRBD1 matching over 7 bases. The CDR3 runs 14 residues. V dropped 6 bases and J dropped 4; count of bases not matched to a gene: 8. CDR3 nucleotides: TGTGCCAGCAGCGGACAGGCGGGCCTAGAGACCCAGTACTTC. Protein product: CASSGQAGLETQYF.

The CDR3 loop reads CASNPGDSSSYEQYF. In nucleotides, the CDR3 is TGTGCCAGCAATCCAGGGGACAGTTCCTCCTACGAGCAGTACTTC. The chain couples TRBV6-1 to TRBJ2-7, with 7 bases aligning to TRBD1. CDR1 and CDR2 from the germline V gene are MNHNS and SASEGT. V lost 7 bases to trimming and J lost 0 bases; unmatched junction nucleotides: 9. The CDR3 spans 15 residues.

This clonotype was counted ten times or more. The chain is built from TRBV7-9 and TRBJ2-3, with 10 positions matching TRBD1. This CDR3 region has 14 residues. The germline V gene has CDR1 SEHNR and CDR2 FQNEAQ (reference sequence). V lost 5 bases to trimming and J lost 6 bases; unmatched junction nucleotides: 5. The CDR3 protein is CASSGDRGKDTQYF. The CDR3 DNA reads as TGTGCCAGCAGCGGGGACAGGGGAAAGGATACGCAGTATTTT.

Ten or more counts support this clonotype. The chain uses TRBV7-3 and TRBJ2-7; TRBD1 might be the D (6 bases). The CDR3 length is 15 residues. Germline-derived CDR1 and CDR2 are SGHTA and FQGTGA. The V end lost 5 bases, the J end lost 0 bases, and 14 bases lay between the germline ends. CDR3 loop: CASSRDAGASYEQYF. As DNA, the CDR3 is TGTGCCAGCAGCAGAGACGCAGGGGCCTCCTACGAGCAGTACTTC.

The rearrangement joins TRBV19 to TRBJ2-3; D is possibly TRBD2 (5 bases). The germline V gene has CDR1 LNHDA and CDR2 SQIVND (reference sequence). Trimming left V 6 bases short and J 1 base short, with 11 bases between. The CDR3 is 14 amino acids. For the CDR3, the DNA is TGTGCCAGTAGCATGAGGGTTGGCACAGATACGCAGTATTTT. Amino acid sequence: CASSMRVGTDTQYF.

This clonotype has a count of ten or more. V is TRBV7-2 and J is TRBJ2-5; tentatively, D is TRBD2 (5 bases). The CDR3 has 14 amino acids. The ends were cut back, 1 base at V and 9 bases at J, with 15 bases in the middle. The germline V gene has CDR1 SGHTA and CDR2 FQGNSA. CDR3 sequence (DNA): TGTGCCAGCAGCTTAGAGATCCTGGAGAGGGCCCAGTACTTC. It codes for CASSLEILERAQYF.

This clonotype was counted many times. This chain joins TRBV11-2 and TRBJ2-7; 10 nucleotides line up with TRBD2. Germline V gene sequence: CDR1 SGHAT, CDR2 FQNNGV. Trimming removed 5 bases from V and 2 bases from J; junction bases left unmatched: 15. The CDR3 is 18 residues long. The CDR3 is CASSPQASGGRTPYEQYF. Here the CDR3 DNA reads TGTGCCAGCAGCCCCCAAGCTAGCGGGGGCCGTACTCCCTACGAGCAGTACTTC.

This clonotype was counted a few times. The chain links TRBV11-2 to TRBJ2-2; D gene ambiguous. There are 15 residues in the CDR3. CDR1 SGHAT and CDR2 FQNNGV come from the germline V gene. V gave up 5 bases and J gave up 4 bases, with 14 bases separating them. CDR3 amino acids: CASSRVPRGTGELFF. DNA of the CDR3: TGTGCCAGCAGCAGGGTACCCCGAGGCACCGGGGAGCTGTTTTTT.

This clonotype was seen repeatedly, ten times or more. The V and J genes are TRBV5-6 and TRBJ2-3; 7 bases are shared with TRBD1. The CDR3 is 17 residues long. The V segment lost 2 bases and the J segment 4 bases; nucleotides outside the gene matches: 13. Germline CDR1 reads SGHDT; CDR2 reads YYEEEE. The CDR3: CASSLRDRVWDSDTQYF. In DNA form, the CDR3 reads TGTGCCAGCAGCTTACGAGACAGGGTGTGGGATTCAGATACGCAGTATTTT.

At least ten counts were recorded for this clonotype. The chain links TRBV7-2 to TRBJ2-3, with D tentatively TRBD1 or TRBD2 (6 bases each). The CDR3 sequence is 19 residues long. Germline V gene lookup returns CDR1 SGHTA and CDR2 FQGNSA. The V end was cut by 2 bases, the J end by 3 bases, with 24 bases between. CDR3 sequence (DNA): TGTGCCAGCAGCTTAAGGTCAACCGGGGGCTCCGGGTTGACAGATACGCAGTATTTT. Protein product: CASSLRSTGGSGLTDTQYF.

The chain links TRBV12-3 or TRBV12-4 to TRBJ1-3; tentatively, D is TRBD1 (6 bases). Trimming stripped 5 bases from V and 4 bases from J, with 24 bases between. CDR3 length equals 18 residues. The DNA of the CDR3 is TGTGCCAGCAGTCCAACCGGGTGGGGGCGCTCGGGGGGAAACACCATATATTTT. Translation: CASSPTGWGRSGGNTIYF.